The rows below give T cell receptor beta chains drawn from one sample of a study of OX40 agonist ivuxolimab in advanced cancers. Data came from immunoSEQ multiplex PCR; TCRdb stores just in-frame clones and leaves some out. The profile shows tens of thousands of clones, roughly nine tenths of them singletons. Sample: CD4+ or CD8+ T cells sorted from blood, taken in a trial of the OX40 agonist ivuxolimab. Receptors were obtained from an adult with an advanced solid tumor such as melanoma, head and neck, liver or kidney cancer. Both conserved end residues are part of each CDR3. D genes are given only for firm matches. Clone size is shown for a subset of rows, as once, few, many or a class of expanded clone.

>-|TRBJ2-7|TRBV6-1|TRBD1
TGTGCCAGCAGAGCGCTCAGGGGGCAGGCCGAGCAGTACTTC
CASRALRGQAEQYF
>-|TRBJ1-6|TRBV10-3|TRBD1
TGTGCCATCGGTGGACAGGCCCTGGGGGCCAAGGTCTCCTATAATTCACCCCTCCACTTT
CAIGGQALGAKVSYNSPLHF
>-|TRBJ1-1|TRBV5-1|-
TGCGCCAGCAGCTTGGGGGGGATAATGAACACTGAAGCTTTCTTT
CASSLGGIMNTEAFF
>-|TRBJ1-6|TRBV2|-
TGTGCCAGCGCCCGAGGGAGGGCTTCACCCCTCCACTTT
CASARGRASPLHF
>-|TRBJ1-2|TRBV5-1|-
TGCGCCAGCAGCTTGAGAGGGGAAGAATATGGCTACACCTTC
CASSLRGEEYGYTF
>-|TRBJ1-5|TRBV19|-
TGTGCCAGTAGTATAGCAGGGAACAATCAGCCCCAGCATTTT
CASSIAGNNQPQHF
>-|TRBJ2-3|TRBV18|TRBD1
TGTGCCAGCTCACCGGACAGGTTGGGTGGTGGAGATACGCAGTATTTT
CASSPDRLGGGDTQYF
>-|TRBJ2-5|TRBV18|TRBD1
TGTGCCAGCTCACGGGGACAGGATGAGACCCAGTACTTC
CASSRGQDETQYF
>-|TRBJ1-2|TRBV5-4|TRBD1
TGTGCCAGCAGCTTGGAATGGGACAGGGGGCATGGCTACACCTTC
CASSLEWDRGHGYTF
>-|TRBJ1-2|TRBV28|-
TGTGCCAGCAGTTCCAGGGGCCCCATCTATGGCTACACCTTC
CASSSRGPIYGYTF
>-|TRBJ1-6|TRBV5-1|-
TGCGCCAGCAGCTTTCAGGGTAGGGCACCCCTCCACTTT
CASSFQGRAPLHF
>-|TRBJ2-7|TRBV30|TRBD2
TGTGCCTGGAGTGTACTAGCGGGGGGCGGTGAGCAGTACTTC
CAWSVLAGGGEQYF
>-|TRBJ2-1|TRBV29-1|TRBD1
TGCAGCGTTGAAAAAACAGGGGCTGAGCAGTTCTTC
CSVEKTGAEQFF
>-|TRBJ1-3|TRBV5-1|-
TGCGCCAGCAGCTTAAATGGAAACACCATATATTTT
CASSLNGNTIYF
>-|TRBJ2-5|TRBV18|-
TGTGCCAGCTCAAACGGAGGAGGAGAGACCCAGTACTTC
CASSNGGGETQYF
>-|TRBJ1-4|TRBV5-1|-
TGCGCCAGCAGCTCCCGGGGAACGTTAGAAAAACTGTTTTTT
CASSSRGTLEKLFF
>-|TRBJ1-6|TRBV27|TRBD1
TGTGCCAGCAGTTTATCTTCCGGGACAGGAGGGTCACCCCTCCACTTT
CASSLSSGTGGSPLHF
>-|TRBJ2-3|TRBV6-5|-
TGTGCCAGCAGGAAAGGGGTAGCAGATACGCAGTATTTT
CASRKGVADTQYF
>-|TRBJ2-1|TRBV7-2|-
TGTGCCAGCAGCCCCTCTCTTGGGGTTAGTGAGCAGTTCTTC
CASSPSLGVSEQFF
>-|TRBJ2-3|TRBV2|-
TGTGCCAGCAGGGAGCAGGCGCGCACAGATACGCAGTATTTT
CASREQARTDTQYF
>-|TRBJ2-1|TRBV11-3|-
TGTGCCAGCAGCTTAGATCCAGGGGATGAGCAGTTCTTC
CASSLDPGDEQFF
>once|TRBJ1-1|TRBV28|-
TGTGCCAGCAGTTTAGCGGGCACTGAAGCTTTCTTT
CASSLAGTEAFF
>-|TRBJ2-1|TRBV5-1|TRBD2
TGCGCCAGCAGCTTGGTCGGGCTAGCGGGGGGCGCAAATTACAATGAGCAGTTCTTC
CASSLVGLAGGANYNEQFF
>-|TRBJ2-1|TRBV21-1|-
TGTGCCAGCAGCAAAACTAGGGGGTCTCGGCCGGACAATGAGCAGTTCTTC
CASSKTRGSRPDNEQFF
>-|TRBJ1-3|TRBV10-1|-
TGCGCCAGCAGTAGGACAGCCTCTGGAAACACCATATATTTT
CASSRTASGNTIYF
>-|TRBJ1-1|TRBV19|-
TGTGCCAGTAGTATAAAACGGAACACTGAAGCTTTCTTT
CASSIKRNTEAFF
>-|TRBJ1-5|TRBV14|-
TGTGCCAGCAGCCTACAGGGTCAGCAGCCCCAGCATTTT
CASSLQGQQPQHF
>-|TRBJ1-5|TRBV27|TRBD1
TGTGCCAGCAGCCCGCTTACCCATCCCTCGACAGGGGAGGATCAGCCCCAGCATTTT
CASSPLTHPSTGEDQPQHF
>-|TRBJ1-1|TRBV6-1|-
TGTGCCAGCTTATGGGGAAATGAAGCTTTCTTT
CASLWGNEAFF
>few|TRBJ2-3|TRBV6-4|TRBD2
TGTGCCAGCAGTGCCGGGGGGAGCACAGATACGCAGTATTTT
CASSAGGSTDTQYF
>-|TRBJ1-2|TRBV5-1|-
TGCGCCAGCAGCCCCGGGGACCTTATATATGGCTACACCTTC
CASSPGDLIYGYTF
>-|TRBJ2-7|TRBV30|-
TGTGCCTGGAGTGTAGGGTCAACTCTCTACGAGCAGTACTTC
CAWSVGSTLYEQYF
>-|TRBJ1-1|TRBV7-9|-
TGTGCCAGCAGCTTAGCAGCGGGGTGGACTGAAGCTTTCTTT
CASSLAAGWTEAFF
>few|TRBJ1-1|TRBV6-5|-
TGTGCCAGCAGTTACTTTGGGAACACTGAAGCTTTCTTT
CASSYFGNTEAFF
>-|TRBJ1-3|TRBV6-5|-
TGTGCCAGCAGCCCGAACGCAGGGAACTTATACACCATATATTTT
CASSPNAGNLYTIYF
>-|TRBJ1-2|TRBV9|-
TGTGCCAGCAGCGTAGTGCGGACGGGGGATTATGGCTACACCTTC
CASSVVRTGDYGYTF
>-|TRBJ1-5|TRBV14|-
TGTGCCAGCAGCCAGTGGGAGGGGCAGCCCCAGCATTTT
CASSQWEGQPQHF
>-|TRBJ2-1|TRBV10-3|-
TGTGCCATGAGGGGCTTGAGCTCCTACAATGAGCAGTTCTTC
CAMRGLSSYNEQFF
>-|TRBJ1-1|TRBV18|-
TGTGCCAGCTCACCATCGGGGATGGGGACTGAAGCTTTCTTT
CASSPSGMGTEAFF
>-|TRBJ1-1|TRBV4-2|-
TGTGCCAGCAGCCAAGATGAGCCATACCCCTGGCAGCCCAACACTGAAGCTTTCTTT
CASSQDEPYPWQPNTEAFF
>-|TRBJ1-4|TRBV9|-
TGTGCCAGCAGCCCCGGGGTAACAGCTAATGAAAAACTGTTTTTT
CASSPGVTANEKLFF
>-|TRBJ1-2|TRBV5-1|TRBD1
TGCGCCAGCAGCTTGGTTGACAGGGACGGCTACACCTTC
CASSLVDRDGYTF
>-|TRBJ2-3|TRBV5-1|-
TGCGCCAGCATGCGGGACGGCTCTAGCACAGATACGCAGTATTTT
CASMRDGSSTDTQYF
>-|TRBJ2-2|TRBV7-2|-
TGTGCCAGCACCCCGGGACCCATCACCGGGGAGCTGTTTTTT
CASTPGPITGELFF